This T cell receptor (beta chain) was recorded in a study of T cell responses to AZD1222 COVID-19 vaccine. Study findings and constraints: Females outnumbered males among donors, who were mostly white British; clonal diversity was possibly underestimated. The breadth and depth of Spike-specific TCRs increased once two AZD1222 doses had been given. It was only after the peak T cell response that any repertoires were sampled.

Profiling relied on immunoSEQ multiplex PCR, and the TCRdb table lists in-frame clones only, not all of them. The sample carries some 170,000 clones, approximately 89% recorded once. Whether given at about 4 or about 12 weeks, second doses were pooled. Comment on this clone: Its antigen is undetermined.

Sequencing used peripheral blood, obtained 28 days after the second AZD1222 dose. This clonotype was sampled from an adult who received the AZD1222 COVID-19 vaccine.

The CDR3 region is CASGSRVNQRDQPQHF. CDR3 sequence (DNA): TGTGCTAGTGGTTCGCGGGTCAATCAACGGGATCAGCCCCAGCATTTT. The chain couples TRBV12-5 to TRBJ1-5; D call uncertain. Per germline, CDR1 LGHNT and CDR2 FRNRAP. The V and J ends lost 4 bases and 5 bases respectively, with 18 bases between them. The CDR3 is 16 amino acids.